Sequencing of this T cell receptor (beta chain) was carried out in a study of blood T cells in healthy people across ages. General study findings and limits: Older age coincided with a roughly linear decline in TCR beta diversity per million T cells. TCR beta diversity correlated strongly with naive T cell percentage.

As for this clonotype: Its antigen remains unknown.

Samples had at least 7 million PBMCs isolated from them. After removal of 5 bases from V and 8 bases from J, the junction contained 17 bases not matched to a gene. CDR3 length: 17 amino acids. Primed by a sample-barcoded 5' primer and a J-beta primer mix, a second PCR proceeded for 7 to 11 cycles. TCRdb re-derived calls from the 5' RACE reads in MiXCR, one entry per CDR3 protein. Of around 1,900,000 distinct CDR3 sequences in the sample, around 42% are singletons; the top ten hold 20% to 25%. The rearrangement joins TRBV12-3 or TRBV12-4 to TRBJ2-4; 8 positions agree with TRBD1. The clonotype originates from a human donor in good health. The source material was blood. This CDR3 is CASSPGQAVGDTDIQYF. In DNA, the CDR3 is TGTGCCAGCAGTCCGGGACAGGCTGTGGGGGACACGGACATTCAGTACTTC.